This T cell receptor (beta chain) was identified in a study of CD8+CD57+ T cells in acquired aplastic anemia. About the research overall: The sorted CD4+ and CD8+ cells yielded an average around 3.2 ug of DNA. Study findings and constraints: No significant patient-versus-control difference appeared in CD8+ Simpson's diversity. A set of approximately 29 CD8+ CDR3 sequences was shared between patients and controls, and these sequences appeared highly expressed in patients.

Genomic DNA served as template for TCR beta VDJ and CDR3 profiling. TCRdb fed the reads into MiXCR, producing one record per CDR3 protein. In the table there are under 200,000 distinct CDR3 sequences, about 50% of which are singletons. Patients who underwent sequencing had shown CD8+CD57+ cell expansion by flow cytometry. The study sampled blood from patients who had received no therapy. Trimming removed 3 bases from V and 6 bases from J, with 8 bases in between. Germline CDR1 reads SEHNR; CDR2 reads FQNEAQ (reference sequence). The CDR3 runs to 12 residues. This clonotype appeared a few times. Its antigen is not known.

This receptor was identified in a human donor with aplastic anemia. What was sequenced was sorted CD4+, CD8+, or CD8+CD57+ T cells (not recorded which) from PBMCs. V and J are TRBV7-9 and TRBJ1-1; D possibly corresponds to TRBD1 (5 bases). CDR3: CASSLVGAEAFF. The CDR3 DNA follows: TGTGCCAGCAGCTTGGTGGGGGCTGAAGCTTTCTTT.